This T cell receptor (beta chain) was documented in a study of Graves' ophthalmopathy and Graves' hyperthyroidism. Ophthalmopathy cases showed moderate-to-severe activity, scoring CAS ≥3 and NOSPECS ≥4, with duration under 3 months. Additional autoimmune diseases, uncontrolled infections, pregnancy or lactation disqualified patients. The diagnosis combined clinical symptoms, thyroxine, TRAb, thyroid ultrasound and orbital computed tomography scans. This clonotype appeared once. The antigen remains undetermined. The study, taken as a whole, reports: Most thyroid clonotypes expanded beyond 0.001 frequency were also found in blood.

Germline trimming cut 3 bases from V and 1 base from J; bases unmatched to any gene: 5. The germline V gene has CDR1 DFQATT and CDR2 SNEGSKA (reference sequence). The CDR3 spans 14 residues. CDR3 regions of TCR beta were amplified from RNA transcripts. Amplification began with first-round RT-PCR using HTBI primers, then second-round multiplex PCR was performed. TCRdb called the multiplex PCR reads again in MiXCR, with one record for every CDR3 protein. The repertoire has 170,000 or so distinct CDR3 sequences, 30% to 45% of them found once; the top ten carry about 5.8%. The genes are TRBV20-1 and TRBJ2-7; 8 bases match TRBD1. Sequenced sample: peripheral blood. The receptor's source is a woman aged 40 to 49 with Graves' ophthalmopathy. The CDR3 nucleotides are TGCAGTGCTAGTCGATACAGGGGGTCCTACGAGCAGTACTTC. Protein: CSASRYRGSYEQYF.